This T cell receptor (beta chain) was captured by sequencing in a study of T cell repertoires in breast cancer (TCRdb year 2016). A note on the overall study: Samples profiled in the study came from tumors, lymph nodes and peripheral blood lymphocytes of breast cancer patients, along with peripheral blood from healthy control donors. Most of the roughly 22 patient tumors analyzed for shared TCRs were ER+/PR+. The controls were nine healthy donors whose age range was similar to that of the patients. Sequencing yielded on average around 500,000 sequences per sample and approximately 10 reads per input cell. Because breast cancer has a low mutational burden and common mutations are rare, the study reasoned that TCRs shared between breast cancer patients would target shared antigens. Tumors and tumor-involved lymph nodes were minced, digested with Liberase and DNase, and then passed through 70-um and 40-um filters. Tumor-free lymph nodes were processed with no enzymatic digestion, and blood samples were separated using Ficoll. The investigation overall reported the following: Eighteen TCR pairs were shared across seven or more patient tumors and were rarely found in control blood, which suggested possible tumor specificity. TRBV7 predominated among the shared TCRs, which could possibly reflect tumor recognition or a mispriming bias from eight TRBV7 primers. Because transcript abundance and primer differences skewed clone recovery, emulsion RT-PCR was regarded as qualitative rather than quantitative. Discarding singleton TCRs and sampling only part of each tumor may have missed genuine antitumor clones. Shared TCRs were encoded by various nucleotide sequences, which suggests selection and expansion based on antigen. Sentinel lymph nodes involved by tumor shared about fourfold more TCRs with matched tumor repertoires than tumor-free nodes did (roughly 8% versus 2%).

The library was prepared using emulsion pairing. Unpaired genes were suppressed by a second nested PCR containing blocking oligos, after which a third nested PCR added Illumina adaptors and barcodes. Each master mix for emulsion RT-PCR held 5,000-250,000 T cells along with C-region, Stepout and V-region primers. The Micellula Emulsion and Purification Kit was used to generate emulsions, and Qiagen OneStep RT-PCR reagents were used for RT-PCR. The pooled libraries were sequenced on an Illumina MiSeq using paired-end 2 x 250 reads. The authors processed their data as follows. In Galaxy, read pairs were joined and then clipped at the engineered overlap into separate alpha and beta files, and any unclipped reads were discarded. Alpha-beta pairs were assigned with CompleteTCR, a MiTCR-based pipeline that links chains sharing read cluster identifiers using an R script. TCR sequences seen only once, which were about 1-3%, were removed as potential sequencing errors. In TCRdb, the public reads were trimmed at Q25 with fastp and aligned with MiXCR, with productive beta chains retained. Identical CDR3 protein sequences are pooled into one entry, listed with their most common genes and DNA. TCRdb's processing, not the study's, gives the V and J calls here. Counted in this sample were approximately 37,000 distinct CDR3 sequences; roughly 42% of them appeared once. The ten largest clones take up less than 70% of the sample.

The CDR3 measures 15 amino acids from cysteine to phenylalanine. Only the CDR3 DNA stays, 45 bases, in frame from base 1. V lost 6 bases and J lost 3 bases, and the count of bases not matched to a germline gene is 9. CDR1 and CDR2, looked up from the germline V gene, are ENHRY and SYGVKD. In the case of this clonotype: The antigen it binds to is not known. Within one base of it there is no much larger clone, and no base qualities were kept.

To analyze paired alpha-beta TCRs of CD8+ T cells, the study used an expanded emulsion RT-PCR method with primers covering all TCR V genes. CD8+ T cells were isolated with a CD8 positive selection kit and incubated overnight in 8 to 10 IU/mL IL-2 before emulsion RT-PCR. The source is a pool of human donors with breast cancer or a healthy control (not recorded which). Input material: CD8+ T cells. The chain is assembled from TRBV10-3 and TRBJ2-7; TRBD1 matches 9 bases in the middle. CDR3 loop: CAISPPGQGNYEQYF. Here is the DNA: TGTGCCATCAGCCCTCCGGGACAGGGTAACTACGAGCAGTACTTC.